This T cell receptor beta chain was profiled in a study of CD8+ T cells in alopecia areata. As for treatment: oral pan-JAK inhibitor, 5-10 mg twice daily. Per germline, CDR1 SNHLY and CDR2 FYNNEI. V gave up 8 bases and J gave up 2 bases, with 12 bases separating them. The CDR3 spans 13 residues. It was cDNA, reverse transcribed from extracted RNA, that served as the sequencing template. Generated by immunoSEQ multiplex PCR, the TCRdb table keeps only in-frame clones and is missing some. This table has fewer than 250,000 clones, roughly three fifths appearing once. The chain combines TRBV2 with TRBJ1-1; D is ambiguous. The sequence derives from a human donor with alopecia areata. The sequencing used CD4+ T cells sorted from blood, collected around week 49, from a patient treated with tofacitinib. The CDR3 DNA reads as TGTGCCAGCTTGTCTGGGCGAAACACTGAAGCTTTCTTT. Residues: CASLSGRNTEAFF.